Shown below are 32 T cell receptor beta chains from a single sample sequenced in a study of T cell changes during pregnancy in multiple sclerosis. Profiled with immunoSEQ multiplex PCR; TCRdb holds only in-frame clones, not every one. The profile shows about 120,000 clones, 93% of them singletons. The sequences come from peripheral blood, collected before pregnancy. All receptors derive from a female donor with multiple sclerosis, enrolled in a pregnancy study.

The gene calls are TRBV6-1 and TRBJ2-3; D is undetermined. Germline-derived CDR1 and CDR2 are MNHNS and SASEGT. The CDR3 sequence is 12 residues long. Trimming took 3 bases from V and 3 from J, leaving 4 bases between them. The CDR3 spells CASSEQTDTQYF. DNA for the CDR3: TGTGCCAGCAGTGAGCAGACAGATACGCAGTATTTT.

This sequence joins TRBV27 and TRBJ2-1, with TRBD2 matching over 11 bases. The CDR3 covers 16 residues. J lost 4 bases, V lost 5 bases, and 7 bases had no gene match. Germline V CDR1 and CDR2: MNHEY, SMNVEV (reference sequence). As DNA, the CDR3 is TGTGCCAGCAGTCGCTGGACTAGCGGGCCTTACAATGAGCAGTTCTTC. Translating it yields CASSRWTSGPYNEQFF.

The CDR3 nucleotides read TGTGCCTCTAGGACGGGGGACTTCTCTGGAAACACCATATATTTT. This translates into CASRTGDFSGNTIYF. V gene TRBV10-3 combines with J gene TRBJ1-3, with D possibly matching TRBD1 (5 bases). V lost 11 bases to trimming and J lost 0 bases, with 17 bases between them. CDR3 length: 15 amino acids. Germline loops: CDR1 ENHRY, CDR2 SYGVKD.

This clone has more than one count but fewer than ten. The rearrangement uses TRBV11-1 and TRBJ2-2, with D tentatively TRBD2 (7 bases). The CDR3 is 13 amino acids. Trimming took 6 bases from V and 7 from J, leaving 12 bases between them. CDR1 is SGHAT and CDR2 is FQDESV in the germline V gene (reference sequence). CDR3 protein: CASSRGGYGELFF. The DNA of the CDR3 is TGTGCCAGCAGTAGGGGGGGTTACGGGGAGCTGTTTTTT.

This chain joins TRBV19 and TRBJ1-4; 7 bases are a match to TRBD1. This CDR3 contains 15 residues. Trimming at V came to 3 bases and at J to 6 bases, leaving 7 bases not matched to a gene. CDR1 and CDR2 from the germline V gene are LNHDA and SQIVND (reference sequence). The CDR3 coding sequence is TGTGCCAGTAGTATTAGGTCAGGGGGAGATGAAAAACTGTTTTTT. This codes for CASSIRSGGDEKLFF.

The chain couples TRBV10-3 to TRBJ1-3, with 10 nucleotides matching TRBD1. Trimming removed 7 bases from V and 0 bases from J; junction bases left unmatched: 6. CDR3 length: 16 residues. Germline CDR1 and CDR2: ENHRY and SYGVKD. For the CDR3, the DNA is TGTGCCATCATGTCGACAGGGGGCTTCTCTGGAAACACCATATATTTT. Its translation: CAIMSTGGFSGNTIYF.

The CDR3 coding sequence is TGTGCCAGCTCACCATCACAGGGCTCGAACACCGGGGAGCTGTTTTTT. Encoded protein: CASSPSQGSNTGELFF. This sequence joins TRBV18 and TRBJ2-2; tentative D call: TRBD1 (6 bases). V lost 2 bases, J lost 0 bases, and 10 bases lay in between. The CDR3 totals 16 residues. CDR1 and CDR2 from the germline V gene are KGHSH and LQKENI.

The chain is built from TRBV10-3 and TRBJ1-3; TRBD1 matches at 8 bases. Trimming at V came to 0 bases and at J to 4 bases, leaving 5 bases not matched to a gene. Germline loops: CDR1 ENHRY, CDR2 SYGVKD. The CDR3 length is 16 residues. DNA of the CDR3: TGTGCCATCAGTGAGTCGTTACAGGGGGTCGGAAACACCATATATTTT. Protein product: CAISESLQGVGNTIYF.

The rearrangement links TRBV9 to TRBJ2-1, with TRBD2 as a possible D gene (6 bases). Germline V gives CDR1 SGDLS, CDR2 YYNGEE. V dropped 3 bases and J dropped 6 bases, with 28 bases sitting between them. This CDR3 has 19 residues. The CDR3 coding sequence is TGTGCCAGCAGCGCCGAGAGGTCTCGGGGGACCAAGATGGGCAATGAGCAGTTCTTC. Protein: CASSAERSRGTKMGNEQFF.

The chain couples TRBV7-9 to TRBJ2-7, with 7 bases fitting TRBD2. The CDR3 runs to 15 residues. The germline CDR1 and CDR2 sequences are SEHNR and FQNEAQ (reference sequence). V was clipped by 7 bases and J by 2 bases; unmatched bases: 11. The CDR3 DNA reads as TGTGCCAGCACCCCGTTACTAGCGTCGGCCTACGAGCAGTACTTC. Encoded protein: CASTPLLASAYEQYF.

The chain recombines TRBV13 with TRBJ1-3; D unclear. The V and J ends lost 2 bases and 0 bases respectively, with 5 bases between them. CDR1 PRHDT and CDR2 FYEKMQ come from the germline V gene (reference sequence). This CDR3 contains 14 residues. The CDR3 region has the DNA TGTGCCAGCAGCTTAAGGAGCTCTGGAAACACCATATATTTT. It specifies CASSLRSSGNTIYF.

The rearrangement joins TRBV7-3 to TRBJ2-2; 10 bases are a match to TRBD1. V lost 3 bases, J lost 6 bases, and 1 base stayed unmatched. From germline, CDR1 is SGHTA and CDR2 FQGTGA. CDR3 length equals 14 residues. The CDR3: CASSLGQGSGELFF. The CDR3 nucleotides read TGTGCCAGCAGCTTGGGACAGGGGTCCGGGGAGCTGTTTTTT. Together with reference TRBV7-3 and TRBJ2-2, the CDR3 gives the full variable domain: GAGVSQTPSNKVTEKGKYVELRCDPISGHTALYWYRQSLGQGPEFLIYFQGTGAADDSGLPNDRFFAVRPEGSVSTLKIQRTERGDSAVYLCASSLGQGSGELFFGEGSRLTVL.

The gene calls are TRBV15 and TRBJ1-5; perhaps TRBD1 as D (5 bases). Germline CDR1 reads LNHNV; CDR2 reads YYDKDF (reference sequence). The CDR3 spans 15 residues. V was pared by 0 bases and J by 7 bases, with 13 bases between. CDR3 protein: CATSRDRGGGQPQHF. The CDR3 DNA reads TGTGCCACCAGCAGAGATAGGGGCGGGGGGCAGCCCCAGCATTTT.

CDR3 nucleotide sequence: TGCGCCAGCAGCTTGGCCCGACTAGCGGCACCTTACAATGAGCAGTTCTTC. It translates to CASSLARLAAPYNEQFF. V is TRBV5-1 and J is TRBJ2-1, with 9 bases that match TRBD2. Germline lookup yields CDR1 SGHRS and CDR2 YFSETQ. With 0 bases clipped from V and 4 bases from J, the junction kept 8 bases outside the gene matches. The CDR3 extends over 17 amino acids.

The chain carries TRBV11-3 and TRBJ2-1; 7 bases fit TRBD2. The CDR3 spans 12 residues. Looked up from germline, CDR1 is SGHNT and CDR2 is YENEEA. The junction had 5 bases not matched to a gene; V was cut back by 2 bases and J by 13 bases. As DNA, the CDR3 is TGTGCCAGCAGCTTATGGAGCGGGGAACAGTTCTTC. Its protein product is CASSLWSGEQFF.

The gene calls are TRBV30 and TRBJ1-2; no firm D call. CDR3 length: 12 residues. V lost 1 base to trimming and J lost 0 bases, with 3 bases between them. Germline values: CDR1 GTSNPN, CDR2 SVGIG (reference sequence). CDR3 in amino acids: CAWSAANYGYTF. The CDR3 nucleotides read TGTGCCTGGAGTGCCGCTAACTATGGCTACACCTTC.

The chain combines TRBV18 with TRBJ2-3, with D possibly being TRBD2 (7 bases). Trimming took 1 base from V and 3 from J, leaving 14 bases between them. CDR3 size: 16 residues. Germline V gene sequence: CDR1 KGHSH, CDR2 LQKENI. CDR3 in DNA: TGTGCCAGCTCACCACTCGGACTAGGGGGTACAGATACGCAGTATTTT. Protein sequence: CASSPLGLGGTDTQYF.

The chain combines TRBV6-1 with TRBJ1-1; D gene uncertain. V lost 6 bases to trimming and J lost 6 bases, with 8 bases between them. Germline V gene data show CDR1 as MNHNS and CDR2 as SASEGT. This CDR3 has 11 residues. The DNA for the CDR3 is TGTGCCAGCAGGCTAGAATCTGAAGCTTTCTTT. Translation gives CASRLESEAFF.

V usage is TRBV7-9 and J usage is TRBJ1-3, with D perhaps TRBD1 (5 bases). This CDR3 is built from 16 residues. In germline, CDR1 is SEHNR, CDR2 FQNEAQ (reference sequence). V was clipped by 3 bases and J by 8 bases, with 20 bases between them. In DNA form, the CDR3 reads TGTGCCAGCAGCTTTCGGGCAGGGACTCTCGCGGACACCATATATTTT. It yields the protein CASSFRAGTLADTIYF.

This chain connects TRBV10-3 to TRBJ2-2, with D possibly TRBD1 on 6 matching bases. This CDR3 contains 14 residues. The ends were cut back, 4 bases at V and 2 bases at J, with 8 bases in the middle. Germline CDR1 and CDR2: ENHRY and SYGVKD. CDR3 amino acids: CAISVGGNTGELFF. CDR3 in DNA: TGTGCCATCAGTGTAGGGGGAAACACCGGGGAGCTGTTTTTT.

This chain links TRBV19 with TRBJ2-2; 9 nucleotides agree with TRBD1. The CDR3 consists of 20 residues. V was clipped by 1 base and J by 5 bases; unmatched bases: 17. Germline V gene data show CDR1 as LNHDA and CDR2 as SQIVND (reference sequence). This CDR3 reads CASSIASLLQGALWTGELFF. The CDR3, as DNA: TGTGCCAGTAGTATAGCTTCCCTTTTACAGGGGGCTTTGTGGACCGGGGAGCTGTTTTTT.

V usage is TRBV2 and J usage is TRBJ2-1; possibly TRBD2 for D (5 bases). The CDR3 covers 16 residues. Germline CDR1 reads SNHLY; CDR2 reads FYNNEI. Trimming shortened V by 6 bases and J by 0 bases, and 15 bases separated the two germline ends. The CDR3 protein is CASRARGGSSYNEQFF. Written as DNA, the CDR3 is TGTGCCAGCAGAGCTAGAGGCGGGTCCTCCTACAATGAGCAGTTCTTC.

The rearrangement links TRBV11-2 to TRBJ2-7, with 9 bases matching TRBD1. The CDR3 consists of 15 residues. Germline-derived CDR1 and CDR2 are SGHAT and FQNNGV. The ends lost 4 bases at V and 5 bases at J; junction bases unmatched: 9. This CDR3 is CASSSTGGVQDEQYF. The CDR3 nucleotides read TGTGCCAGCAGCTCGACAGGGGGAGTTCAGGACGAGCAGTACTTC.

V gene TRBV7-2 combines with J gene TRBJ2-1; TRBD2 agrees at 7 bases. J lost 2 bases, V lost 0 bases, and 4 bases had no gene match. Germline CDR1 is SGHTA and CDR2 is FQGNSA. CDR3 size: 16 residues. CDR3 DNA sequence: TGTGCCAGCAGCTTAGCGGTAGCGGGTGCCTACAATGAGCAGTTCTTC. Its protein product is CASSLAVAGAYNEQFF.

The J gene is TRBJ2-3, the V gene TRBV9; 7 positions agree with TRBD2. Unmatched junction bases numbered 4, after V lost 1 base and J lost 2 bases. Germline values: CDR1 SGDLS, CDR2 YYNGEE. The length of the CDR3 is 15 residues. The CDR3 DNA reads as TGTGCCAGCAGCGTAACCGGGACTACCACAGATACGCAGTATTTT. Its protein product is CASSVTGTTTDTQYF.

The CDR3 sequence is CASSPEGMGQRNTIYF. For the CDR3, the DNA is TGTGCCAGCTCACCAGAGGGAATGGGACAGCGAAACACCATATATTTT. The chain recombines TRBV18 with TRBJ1-3; TRBD1 agrees at 7 bases. After removal of 2 bases from V and 5 bases from J, the junction contained 9 bases not matched to a gene. The CDR3 spans 16 residues. Germline CDR1 KGHSH, CDR2 LQKENI.

This clone came up a few times. The V and J genes are TRBV6-1 and TRBJ2-1, with D possibly TRBD2 on 5 matching bases. Deletions cut 2 bases from V and 3 bases from J, with 5 bases between. This CDR3 has 13 residues. Germline V gives CDR1 MNHNS, CDR2 SASEGT. The CDR3 DNA is TGTGCCAGCAGTGAAACTAGCTACAATGAGCAGTTCTTC. It is translated as CASSETSYNEQFF.

The chain joins TRBV7-7 to TRBJ2-5; TRBD1 matches at 9 bases. This CDR3 is 15 amino acids long. V lost 5 bases, J lost 6 bases, and 10 bases stayed unmatched. CDR1 is SSHAT and CDR2 is FNYEAQ in the germline V gene (reference sequence). CDR3 amino acids: CASSALTGGAKTQYF. In DNA form, the CDR3 reads TGTGCCAGCAGCGCACTCACAGGGGGCGCAAAGACCCAGTACTTC.

V gene TRBV4-1 combines with J gene TRBJ2-7, with 7 bases that match TRBD1. Germline CDR1 MGHRA, CDR2 YSYEKL. The CDR3 loop spans 15 amino acids. Losses at the gene ends were 5 bases for V and 0 bases for J; bases not matched to a gene: 7. CDR3 nucleotides: TGCGCCAGCAGCTTAACGACAGGGAGCTCCTACGAGCAGTACTTC. Translation gives CASSLTTGSSYEQYF.

Points on this clone: The sample carries other DNA sequences with the same CDR3. This chain's CDR3 is CASSSPRGSQGNTIYF. The CDR3 nucleotides read TGTGCCAGCAGTTCCCCTCGGGGGTCTCAGGGAAACACCATATATTTT. The rearrangement uses TRBV6-5 and TRBJ1-3, with a tentative D call TRBD1 (5 bases). The ends were cut back, 4 bases at V and 4 bases at J, with 17 bases in the middle. This CDR3 spans 16 amino acids. Germline CDR1 reads MNHEY; CDR2 reads SVGAGI.

The chain is built from TRBV7-9 and TRBJ1-4, with a tentative D call TRBD1 (5 bases). Per the germline V gene, CDR1 is SEHNR and CDR2 is FQNEAQ (reference sequence). Trimming left V 0 bases short and J 0 bases short, with 11 bases between. This CDR3 region has 17 residues. The CDR3 DNA sequence: TGTGCCAGCAGCTTAGCGGTATTAGGGGCAACTAATGAAAAACTGTTTTTT. This sequence encodes CASSLAVLGATNEKLFF.

This chain connects TRBV28 to TRBJ2-6; 7 bases map to TRBD2. There are 17 residues in the CDR3. J was trimmed by 4 bases and V by 5 bases; bases with no gene match: 11. The germline CDR1 and CDR2 sequences are MDHEN and SYDVKM. CDR3 region: CASSLPRLAPGANVLTF. CDR3 bases: TGTGCCAGCAGTCTCCCACGACTAGCACCCGGGGCCAACGTCCTGACTTTC.